This T cell receptor (beta chain) was found in a study of OX40 agonist ivuxolimab in advanced cancers. Study overall: Intravenous ivuxolimab was administered to patients every 2 weeks at 0.01 to 10 mg/kg. Past anti-PD-1, anti-PD-L1 or anti-CTLA-4 therapy was accepted, and approximately 40% had received some.

Patients were ineligible given autoimmune disease history or systemic immunosuppression. This clone was seen more than once but under ten times. Libraries were prepared by immunoSEQ multiplex PCR; TCRdb keeps only in-frame clonotypes and omits some of them. This repertoire shows 90,000 to 100,000 clones, roughly nine tenths found once; its top ten account for over 0.4%. The germline V gene encodes CDR1 SQVTM and CDR2 ANQGSEA. This CDR3 has 10 residues. This sequence originates from an adult with an advanced solid tumor such as melanoma, head and neck, liver or kidney cancer. The gene calls are TRBV29-1 and TRBJ1-1; no firm D call. The sample consisted of CD4+ or CD8+ T cells sorted from blood, taken in a trial of the OX40 agonist ivuxolimab. The CDR3 region has the DNA TGCAGTTTTGGGCAGGCTGAAGCTTTCTTT. Translating it yields CSFGQAEAFF.